This T cell receptor (beta chain) derives from a study of T-cell memory formation after mild COVID-19 (dated by TCRdb to about 2021). Describing the broader study: TCR sequence clusters from the two donors were found to be largely donor specific. The cohort was made up of two young adult volunteers, one female and one male, who were previously healthy. In a couple of donors, T-cell clones that expanded and contracted after mild COVID-19 were tracked by sequencing TCRalpha and TCRbeta repertoires over time.

Sequencing was performed on an Illumina NovaSeq 6000. Using 5'RACE with constant-segment primers, TCRalpha and TCRbeta cDNA libraries were constructed, with sample barcodes and unique molecular identifiers added in the process. Trizol reagent was used to extract RNA from every sample. The libraries were amplified in two PCR steps, and the second step added a second sample barcode and Illumina TruSeq adapters. The libraries were sequenced on an Illumina NovaSeq using 2 x 150 bp paired-end reads. The original methods were these. With migec v1.2.7, reads were demultiplexed and then collapsed into UMI-guided consensus sequences. Using mixcr v2.1.11, UMI consensuses were aligned to TRA and TRB V and J templates and then assembled into clonotypes. A clonotype was counted as expanded or contracted only if both edgeR and NoisET called the change significant, with noise models trained on biological replicates. For edgeR calls, a false discovery rate-adjusted p below 0.01 and a log2 fold-change threshold of 1 were applied. As an exploratory analysis of dynamics, max-normalized trajectories of the 1000 most abundant clonotypes were examined by PCA with hierarchical clustering. Separately sequenced CD4+ and CD8+ repertoires were used to assign the CD4 or CD8 phenotype of responding clones. TCRdb handled the public reads itself, with Q25 trimming in fastp and clone calling in MiXCR, and kept productive beta chains. Merged by CDR3 protein, the rows form single entries marked with the most common genes and DNA. The V and J calls were not made by the authors but by TCRdb's processing. The sample includes around 250,000 distinct CDR3 sequences, with more than 8% observed a single time. The ten largest clones represent approximately 20% of the sample.

PBMCs were isolated by Ficoll-Paque density gradient centrifugation. Study-wide conclusions, independent of this receptor: Clones contracting from day 15 to 85 had balanced CD4/CD8 phenotypes, while a second wave expanding from day 15 to 37 was biased towards CD4+. Only two mild cases were covered by the study, and larger cohorts that include severe cases with pre-infection samples were considered necessary. Whether the second-wave clones peaking on day 37 were SARS-CoV-2 specific was not confirmed. Some responding clones were found in pre-infection memory, which suggests that pre-existing cross-reactive memory T cells took part in the SARS-CoV-2 response. Contracting CD4+ clones turned up mainly in the CM and EM memory subsets, whereas EMRA was where CD8+ clones were enriched.

Reading from cysteine to phenylalanine, the CDR3 counts 14 amino acids. Just the 42-base CDR3 DNA is kept, in frame starting at base 1. The germline V gene provides CDR1 ENHRY and CDR2 SYGVKD. Germline trimming amounts to 4 bases on V and 9 bases on J, with 6 as the count of junction bases outside the gene matches. This clonotype showed up just a few times. The specificity of this receptor is unknown. Within one base of it there is no much larger clone, and no base qualities were kept. The clonotype originates from a man between 18 and 35 years old who had mild COVID-19 (a few samples of this study predate the infection). The sample titles of this study are shuffled in the database, so cell type and time point are left out; the donor was told from shared clones. The sequence links TRBV10-3 to TRBJ1-6, with 7 bases matching TRBD1. Sequenced sample: PBMCs or a T cell subset sorted from them (not recorded which). The nucleotide sequence is TGTGCCATCAGTGGACAGGGACTGGGTTCACCCCTCCACTTT. This codes for CAISGQGLGSPLHF.